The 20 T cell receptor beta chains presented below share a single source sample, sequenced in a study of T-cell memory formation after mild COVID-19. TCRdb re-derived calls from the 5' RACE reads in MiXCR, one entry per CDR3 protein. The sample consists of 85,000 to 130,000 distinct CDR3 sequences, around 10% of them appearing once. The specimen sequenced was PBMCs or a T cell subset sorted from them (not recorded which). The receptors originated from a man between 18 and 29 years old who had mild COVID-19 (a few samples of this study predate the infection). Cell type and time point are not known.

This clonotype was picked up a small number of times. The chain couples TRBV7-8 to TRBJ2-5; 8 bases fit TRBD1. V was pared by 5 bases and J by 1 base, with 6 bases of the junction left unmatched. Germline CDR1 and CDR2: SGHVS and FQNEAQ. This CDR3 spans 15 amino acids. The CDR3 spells CASSPRTGIQETQYF. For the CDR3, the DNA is TGTGCCAGCAGCCCCCGGACAGGGATCCAAGAGACCCAGTACTTC.

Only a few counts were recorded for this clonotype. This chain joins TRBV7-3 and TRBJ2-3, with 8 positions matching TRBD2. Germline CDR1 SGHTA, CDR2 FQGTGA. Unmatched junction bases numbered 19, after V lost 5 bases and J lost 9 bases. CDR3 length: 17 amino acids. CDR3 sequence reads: CASSPAGGGSAGVTQYF. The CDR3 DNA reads TGTGCCAGCAGCCCCGCCGGCGGGGGGAGCGCGGGTGTCACGCAGTATTTT. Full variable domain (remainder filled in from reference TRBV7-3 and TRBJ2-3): GAGVSQTPSNKVTEKGKYVELRCDPISGHTALYWYRQSLGQGPEFLIYFQGTGAADDSGLPNDRFFAVRPEGSVSTLKIQRTERGDSAVYLCASSPAGGGSAGVTQYFGPGTRLTVL.

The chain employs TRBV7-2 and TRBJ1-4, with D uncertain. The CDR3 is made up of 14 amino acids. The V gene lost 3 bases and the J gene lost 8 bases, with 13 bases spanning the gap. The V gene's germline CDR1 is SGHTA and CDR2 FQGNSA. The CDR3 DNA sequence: TGTGCCAGCAGCTTGACACCGGGAGGCGAAAAACTGTTTTTT. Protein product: CASSLTPGGEKLFF.

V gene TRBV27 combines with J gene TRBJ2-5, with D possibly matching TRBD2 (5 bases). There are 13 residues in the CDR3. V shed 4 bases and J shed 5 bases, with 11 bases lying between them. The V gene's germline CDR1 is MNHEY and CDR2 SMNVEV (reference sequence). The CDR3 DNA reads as TGTGCCAGCAGTTCGGGGTCCGGGGAGACCCAGTACTTC. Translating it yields CASSSGSGETQYF.

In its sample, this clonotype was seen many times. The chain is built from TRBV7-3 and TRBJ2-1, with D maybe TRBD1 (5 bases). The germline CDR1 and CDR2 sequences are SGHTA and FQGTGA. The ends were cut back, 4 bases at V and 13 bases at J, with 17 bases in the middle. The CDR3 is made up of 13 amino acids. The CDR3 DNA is TGTGCCAGCAGCTCTACGACAGCTCAGCCACAGTTCTTC. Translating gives CASSSTTAQPQFF. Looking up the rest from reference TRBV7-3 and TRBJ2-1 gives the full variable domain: GAGVSQTPSNKVTEKGKYVELRCDPISGHTALYWYRQSLGQGPEFLIYFQGTGAADDSGLPNDRFFAVRPEGSVSTLKIQRTERGDSAVYLCASSSTTAQPQFFGPGTRLTVL.

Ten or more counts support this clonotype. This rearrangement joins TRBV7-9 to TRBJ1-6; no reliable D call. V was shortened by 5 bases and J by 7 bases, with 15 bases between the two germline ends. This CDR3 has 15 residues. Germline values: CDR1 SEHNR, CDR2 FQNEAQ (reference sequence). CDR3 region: CASSPQRALNSPLHF. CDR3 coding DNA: TGTGCCAGCAGCCCCCAAAGAGCTTTAAATTCACCCCTCCACTTT. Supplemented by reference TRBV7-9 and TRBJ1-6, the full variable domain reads DTGVSQNPRHKITKRGQNVTFRCDPISEHNRLYWYRQTLGQGPEFLTYFQNEAQLEKSRLLSDRFSAERPKGSFSTLEIQRTEQGDSAMYLCASSPQRALNSPLHFGNGTRLTVT.

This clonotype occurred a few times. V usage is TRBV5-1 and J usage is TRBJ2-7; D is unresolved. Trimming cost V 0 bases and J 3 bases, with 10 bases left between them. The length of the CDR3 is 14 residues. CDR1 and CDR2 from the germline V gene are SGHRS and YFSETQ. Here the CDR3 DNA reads TGCGCCAGCAGCTTGGGGTACCCGGGCTACGAGCAGTACGTC. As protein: CASSLGYPGYEQYV.

The chain's CDR3 is CASSFNGGNSPLHF. DNA for the CDR3: TGTGCCAGCAGTTTCAACGGGGGCAATTCACCCCTCCACTTT. The chain recombines TRBV12-3 or TRBV12-4 with TRBJ1-6; tentative D call: TRBD1 (6 bases). The CDR3 spans 14 residues. Trimming pared 3 bases from V and 7 bases from J, leaving 10 bases between.

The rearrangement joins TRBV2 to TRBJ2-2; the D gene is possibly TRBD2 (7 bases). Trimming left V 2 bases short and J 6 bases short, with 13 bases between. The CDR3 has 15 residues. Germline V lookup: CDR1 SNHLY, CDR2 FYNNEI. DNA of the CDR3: TGTGCCAGCAGTGAACGGGGGGCGTCCCCCGGGGAGCTGTTTTTT. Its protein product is CASSERGASPGELFF.

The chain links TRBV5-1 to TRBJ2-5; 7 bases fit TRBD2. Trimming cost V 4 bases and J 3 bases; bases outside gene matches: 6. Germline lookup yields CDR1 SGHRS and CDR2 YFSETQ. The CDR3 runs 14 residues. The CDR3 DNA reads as TGCGCCAGCAGCGGCGGGAGAACGAAAGAGACCCAGTACTTC. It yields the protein CASSGGRTKETQYF.

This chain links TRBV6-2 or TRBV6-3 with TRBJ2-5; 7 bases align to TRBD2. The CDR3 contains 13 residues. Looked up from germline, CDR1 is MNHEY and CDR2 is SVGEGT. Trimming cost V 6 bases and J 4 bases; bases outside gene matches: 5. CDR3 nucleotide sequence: TGTGCCAGCAGCCCGGGGGGTTCAGAGACCCAGTACTTC. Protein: CASSPGGSETQYF.

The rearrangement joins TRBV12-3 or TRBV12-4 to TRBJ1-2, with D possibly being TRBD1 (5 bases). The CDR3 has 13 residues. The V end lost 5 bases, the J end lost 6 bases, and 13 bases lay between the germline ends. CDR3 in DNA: TGTGCCAGCAGTCTCGCAGGGAGGGATGGCTACACCTTC. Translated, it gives CASSLAGRDGYTF.

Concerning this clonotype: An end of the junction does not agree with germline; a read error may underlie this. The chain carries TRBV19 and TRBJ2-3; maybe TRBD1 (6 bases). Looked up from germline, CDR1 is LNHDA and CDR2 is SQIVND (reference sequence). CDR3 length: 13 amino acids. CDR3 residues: CTSSPQGTDTQYF. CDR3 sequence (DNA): TGTACCAGTAGTCCTCAGGGGACAGATACGCAGTATTTT.

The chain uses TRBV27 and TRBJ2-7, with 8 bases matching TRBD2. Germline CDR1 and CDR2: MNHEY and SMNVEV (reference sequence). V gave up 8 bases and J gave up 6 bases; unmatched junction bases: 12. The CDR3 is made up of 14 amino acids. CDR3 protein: CASGEGGGTVEQYV. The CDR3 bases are TGTGCCAGCGGCGAAGGCGGGGGGACCGTCGAGCAGTACGTC.

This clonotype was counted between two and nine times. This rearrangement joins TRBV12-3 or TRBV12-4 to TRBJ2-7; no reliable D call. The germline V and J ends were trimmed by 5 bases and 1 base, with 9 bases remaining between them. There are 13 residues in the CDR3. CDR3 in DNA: TGTGCCAGCAGTGAGACCGAGTCCTACGAGCAGTACGTC. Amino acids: CASSETESYEQYV.

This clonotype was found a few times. CDR3 bases: TGTGCCACCAGTGATCTCGGACTAGCGGGGGGTGAGACCCAGTACTTC. Its translation: CATSDLGLAGGETQYF. The V and J genes are TRBV24-1 and TRBJ2-5; the match to TRBD2 covers 14 bases. Per the germline V gene, CDR1 is KGHDR and CDR2 is SFDVKD. The V segment lost 3 bases and the J segment 5 bases; nucleotides outside the gene matches: 4. The CDR3 sequence is 16 residues long.

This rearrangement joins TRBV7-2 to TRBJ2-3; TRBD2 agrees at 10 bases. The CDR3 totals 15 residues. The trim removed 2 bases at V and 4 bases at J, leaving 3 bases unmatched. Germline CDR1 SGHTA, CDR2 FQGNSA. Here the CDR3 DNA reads TGTGCCAGCAGCTTAACTAGCGGGACGGCAGATACGCAGTATTTT. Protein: CASSLTSGTADTQYF.

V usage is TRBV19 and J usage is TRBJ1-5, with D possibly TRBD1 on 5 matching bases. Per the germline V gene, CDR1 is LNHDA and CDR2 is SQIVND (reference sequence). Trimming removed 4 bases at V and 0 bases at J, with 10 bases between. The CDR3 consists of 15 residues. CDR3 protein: CASSTTEYSNQPQHF. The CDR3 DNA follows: TGTGCCAGTAGTACGACAGAATATAGCAATCAGCCCCAGCATTTT.

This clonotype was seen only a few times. This CDR3 is CASSPGDARQGAGNTIYF. CDR3 in DNA: TGCGCCAGCAGCCCGGGCGATGCCCGACAGGGAGCTGGAAACACCATATATTTT. This chain connects TRBV5-1 to TRBJ1-3; 7 bases line up with TRBD1. The CDR3 has 18 residues. J gave up 2 bases and V 4 bases, and 15 bases lay outside the gene matches. CDR1 and CDR2 (germline): SGHRS, YFSETQ.

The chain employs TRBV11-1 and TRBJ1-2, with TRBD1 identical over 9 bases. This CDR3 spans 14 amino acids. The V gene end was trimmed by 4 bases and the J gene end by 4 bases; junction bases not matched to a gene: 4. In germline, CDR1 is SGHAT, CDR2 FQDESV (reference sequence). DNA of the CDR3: TGTGCCAGCAGCTCCGGACAGGGGAGCTATGGCTACACCTTC. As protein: CASSSGQGSYGYTF.